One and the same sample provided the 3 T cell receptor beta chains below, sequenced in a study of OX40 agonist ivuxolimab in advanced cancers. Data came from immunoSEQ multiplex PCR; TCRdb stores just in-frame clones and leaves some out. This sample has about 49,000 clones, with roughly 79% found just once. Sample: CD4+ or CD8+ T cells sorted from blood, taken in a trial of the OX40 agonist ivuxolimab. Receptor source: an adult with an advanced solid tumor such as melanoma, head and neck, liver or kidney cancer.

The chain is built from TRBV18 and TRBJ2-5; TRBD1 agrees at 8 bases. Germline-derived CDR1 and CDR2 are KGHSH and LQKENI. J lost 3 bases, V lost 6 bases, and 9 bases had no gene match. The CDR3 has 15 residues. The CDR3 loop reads CASSPYPDREETQYF. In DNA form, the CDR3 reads TGTGCCAGCTCCCCATACCCGGACAGGGAAGAGACCCAGTACTTC.

CDR3 region: CASSGTVISTDTQYF. The CDR3 coding sequence is TGTGCCAGCAGCGGGACTGTTATTAGCACAGATACGCAGTATTTT. The J gene is TRBJ2-3, the V gene TRBV9; D might be TRBD2 (5 bases). CDR3 length: 15 residues. The V end was cut by 3 bases, the J end by 0 bases, with 11 bases between. Germline CDR1 SGDLS, CDR2 YYNGEE.

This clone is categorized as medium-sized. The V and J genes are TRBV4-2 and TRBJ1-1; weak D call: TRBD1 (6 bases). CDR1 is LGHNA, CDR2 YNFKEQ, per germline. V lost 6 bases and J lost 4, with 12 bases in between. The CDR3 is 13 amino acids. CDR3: CASRPTGSTEAFF. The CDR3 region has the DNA TGTGCCAGCAGGCCTACAGGGTCCACTGAAGCTTTCTTT.